A single sample gave rise to the 3 T cell receptor beta chains below, sequenced in a study of blood T cell repertoires in COVID-19. Some clones are missing from TCRdb's copy, which holds only in-frame ones; the method was immunoSEQ multiplex PCR. The table records around 32,000 clones, about 92% of them present only once. Material: peripheral blood. These receptor sequences come from a male donor with active COVID-19.

In this sample, this clone turned up once. The chain combines TRBV5-5 with TRBJ1-1; a weak D match, TRBD1 (6 bases). Germline values: CDR1 SGHKS, CDR2 YYEKEE (reference sequence). This CDR3 has 15 residues. V gave up 10 bases and J gave up 0 bases, with 19 bases separating them. CDR3 sequence reads: CASWRGRGMNTEAFF. The CDR3 nucleotides are TGTGCCTCCTGGCGAGGCAGGGGCATGAACACTGAAGCTTTCTTT.

The genes are TRBV6-1 and TRBJ2-2, with 8 bases identical to TRBD1. Germline assignment: CDR1 MNHNS and CDR2 SASEGT. This CDR3 is 16 amino acids long. Trimming cost V 4 bases and J 6 bases; bases outside gene matches: 10. Here the CDR3 reads CASSGNGQGPAGELFF. Here the CDR3 DNA reads TGTGCCAGCAGTGGAAATGGACAGGGACCGGCCGGGGAGCTGTTTTTT.

The chain joins TRBV5-5 to TRBJ2-5; D may be TRBD1 (5 bases). This CDR3 has 15 residues. Germline loops: CDR1 SGHKS, CDR2 YYEKEE (reference sequence). V shed 1 base and J shed 5 bases, with 15 bases lying between them. The CDR3, as DNA: TGTGCCAGCAGCTTGACGTTCGCAGGGTTTGAGACCCAGTACTTC. Its translation: CASSLTFAGFETQYF.